A selection of T cell receptor beta chains follows, all from one sample in a study of early stage breast cancer tumors. The protocol was immunoSEQ multiplex PCR, while the TCRdb copy is restricted to in-frame clones and leaves out a portion. This table holds around 10,000 clones, around three fifths found once. Sequenced: breast tumor tissue. The receptors here all came from a person between 55 and 69 years old with breast cancer. Both conserved end residues are part of each CDR3. A D gene is named only where the DNA matches it firmly. Only part of the rows carry a size: once, few, many, or a class if the clone is expanded.

clone_size	v_call	d_call	j_call	cdr3_aa	cdr3_nt
medium-sized	TRBV6-5	TRBD1	TRBJ1-1	CASSLGTGGSEAFF	TGTGCCAGCAGCCTCGGGACAGGGGGCTCTGAAGCTTTCTTT
NA	TRBV5-4	NA	TRBJ2-2	CASSLGTVATGELFF	TGTGCCAGCAGCTTGGGGACAGTTGCGACCGGGGAGCTGTTTTTT
medium-sized	TRBV6-1	TRBD1	TRBJ2-2	CASSEIGGRGAGELFF	TGTGCCAGCAGTGAGATAGGGGGCAGGGGCGCCGGGGAGCTGTTTTTT
NA	TRBV30	NA	TRBJ1-1	CAWAKPRAGGTEAFF	TGTGCCTGGGCTAAGCCAAGGGCGGGCGGCACTGAAGCTTTCTTT
few	TRBV29-1	NA	TRBJ1-3	CSVAKREVGNTIYF	TGCAGCGTTGCCAAAAGGGAGGTTGGAAACACCATATATTTT
NA	TRBV5-1	TRBD2	TRBJ2-3	CASSLERGSTDTQYF	TGCGCCAGCAGCTTGGAGCGGGGGAGCACAGATACGCAGTATTTT
NA	TRBV6-5	NA	TRBJ2-5	CASSELGHRETQYF	TGTGCCAGCAGCGAACTGGGACATCGAGAGACCCAGTACTTC
NA	TRBV19	NA	TRBJ1-1	CASSMTGGNTEAFF	TGTGCCAGTAGTATGACCGGGGGGAACACTGAAGCTTTCTTT
NA	TRBV15	NA	TRBJ2-3	CATSRGEGGTDTQYF	TGTGCCACCAGCAGAGGAGAGGGGGGAACAGATACGCAGTATTTT
NA	TRBV2	TRBD1	TRBJ1-5	CASSGPGGRQPQHF	TGTGCCAGCAGCGGCCCAGGGGGGAGGCAGCCCCAGCATTTT
NA	TRBV27	NA	TRBJ2-1	CASSSRSYNEQFF	TGTGCCAGCAGTTCGAGGTCCTACAATGAGCAGTTCTTC
NA	TRBV6-1	NA	TRBJ1-1	CASSEWGAGTEAFF	TGTGCCAGCAGTGAATGGGGTGCGGGCACTGAAGCTTTCTTT
few	TRBV13	NA	TRBJ1-2	CASSLYRQNYGYTF	TGTGCCAGCAGCTTATATCGACAGAACTATGGCTACACCTTC
few	TRBV5-1	TRBD1	TRBJ1-1	CASSLDGQGPGTEAFF	TGCGCCAGCAGCTTGGATGGACAGGGGCCAGGCACTGAAGCTTTCTTT
NA	TRBV5-1	NA	TRBJ2-5	CASSLAGGPETQYF	TGCGCCAGCAGCTTGGCCGGGGGGCCGGAGACCCAGTACTTC
NA	TRBV4-1	TRBD2	TRBJ2-3	CASSRGLAGVSTDTQYF	TGCGCCAGCAGCCGGGGACTAGCGGGGGTAAGCACAGATACGCAGTATTTT
NA	TRBV11-2	NA	TRBJ2-3	CASSLVDLADTQYF	TGTGCCAGCAGCTTAGTTGATCTAGCGGATACGCAGTATTTT
few	TRBV9	NA	TRBJ1-2	CASTLGAGYGYTF	TGTGCCAGCACCCTTGGAGCTGGCTATGGCTACACCTTC
few	TRBV10-3	NA	TRBJ1-3	CAISPDLNSGNTIYF	TGTGCCATCAGCCCCGACCTGAACTCTGGAAACACCATATATTTT
NA	TRBV11-2	NA	TRBJ1-3	CASSPLRVGNTIYF	TGTGCCAGCAGCCCCCTCAGGGTTGGAAACACCATATATTTT
NA	TRBV28	TRBD2	TRBJ2-7	CASTSGLAGGGEQYF	TGTGCCAGCACATCGGGACTAGCGGGAGGAGGCGAGCAGTACTTC
NA	TRBV2	NA	TRBJ1-2	CASLSRRYGYTF	TGTGCCAGCTTATCACGTCGCTATGGCTACACCTTC
once	TRBV28	TRBD1	TRBJ1-5	CASSLEGQGNNQPQHF	TGTGCCAGCAGTTTGGAGGGACAGGGAAATAATCAGCCCCAGCATTTT
few	TRBV27	NA	TRBJ1-5	CASSSAGLVNQPQHF	TGTGCCAGCAGTTCAGCAGGGTTGGTCAATCAGCCCCAGCATTTT
NA	TRBV2	TRBD1	TRBJ1-4	CASSVPGGDEKLFF	TGTGCCAGCAGTGTCCCAGGGGGAGATGAAAAACTGTTTTTT
NA	TRBV6-1	NA	TRBJ1-1	CASSEPLWGGTEAFF	TGTGCCAGCAGTGAACCCCTGTGGGGGGGCACTGAAGCTTTCTTT
few	TRBV6-6	TRBD2	TRBJ2-7	CASSYRLAGGDYEQYF	TGTGCCAGCAGTTACAGGCTAGCGGGAGGGGACTACGAGCAGTACTTC
NA	TRBV2	NA	TRBJ1-2	CASSPVSGSYGYTF	TGTGCCAGCAGTCCCGTTTCAGGGTCCTATGGCTACACCTTC
NA	TRBV6-5	TRBD1	TRBJ1-1	CASRPARQGTEAFF	TGTGCCAGCAGACCCGCAAGACAGGGGACTGAAGCTTTCTTT
NA	TRBV5-6	TRBD1	TRBJ1-2	CASSSDRGRRSGYTF	TGTGCCAGCAGCTCCGACAGGGGGCGGAGGAGTGGCTACACCTTC
NA	TRBV11-2	TRBD2	TRBJ2-1	CASSSSAGVYNEQFF	TGTGCCAGCAGCTCTAGTGCGGGAGTTTACAATGAGCAGTTCTTC
few	TRBV6-1	NA	TRBJ1-6	CASSDRDNSPLHF	TGTGCCAGCAGTGACAGGGATAATTCACCCCTCCACTTT
NA	TRBV11-2	NA	TRBJ2-5	CASSSPTGWGETQYF	TGTGCCAGCAGCTCCCCGACGGGATGGGGAGAGACCCAGTACTTC
few	TRBV7-8	NA	TRBJ2-1	CASSFGGYYNEQFF	TGTGCCAGCAGCTTCGGCGGGTACTACAATGAGCAGTTCTTC
NA	TRBV6-1	TRBD2	TRBJ2-1	CASSTTSLIKGEQFF	TGTGCCAGCAGTACGACTAGCCTGATTAAGGGAGAGCAGTTCTTC
NA	TRBV11-1	TRBD1	TRBJ2-7	CASSLDMGTALYEQYF	TGTGCCAGCAGCTTAGATATGGGGACAGCCCTCTACGAGCAGTACTTC
NA	TRBV5-1	TRBD2	TRBJ2-1	CASSLGLAGGPENEQFF	TGCGCCAGCAGCTTGGGACTAGCGGGAGGGCCGGAAAATGAGCAGTTCTTC
NA	TRBV6-5	TRBD2	TRBJ2-3	CASSSGLADTDTQYF	TGTGCCAGCAGCTCCGGACTAGCGGATACAGATACGCAGTATTTT
NA	TRBV15	NA	TRBJ2-1	CATRATSYNEQFF	TGTGCCACCAGGGCTACGTCCTACAATGAGCAGTTCTTC
NA	TRBV7-2	NA	TRBJ2-7	CASSSLGAAAGLYEQYF	TGTGCCAGCAGCTCCCTTGGTGCAGCGGCCGGTTTATACGAGCAGTACTTC
NA	TRBV13	NA	TRBJ1-4	CASSPRGINEKLFF	TGTGCCAGCAGCCCTCGAGGGATTAATGAAAAACTGTTTTTT